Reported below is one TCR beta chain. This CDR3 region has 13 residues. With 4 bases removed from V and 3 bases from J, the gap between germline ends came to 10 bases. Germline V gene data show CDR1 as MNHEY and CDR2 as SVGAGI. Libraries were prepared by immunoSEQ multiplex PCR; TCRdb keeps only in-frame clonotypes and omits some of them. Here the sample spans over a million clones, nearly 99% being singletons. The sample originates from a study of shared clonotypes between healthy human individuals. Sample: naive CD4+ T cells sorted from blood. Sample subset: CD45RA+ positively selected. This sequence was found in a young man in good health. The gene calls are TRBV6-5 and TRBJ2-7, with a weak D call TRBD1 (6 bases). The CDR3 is CASSWTEYYEQYF. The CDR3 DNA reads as TGTGCCAGCAGTTGGACAGAGTACTACGAGCAGTACTTC.